The 20 T cell receptor beta chains below were found in one sample sequenced in a study of monozygotic twins with inflammatory bowel disease. TCRdb derives one entry per CDR3 protein from the 5' RACE reads, leaving out DNA. This sample's clone table lists about 440,000 distinct CDR3 sequences. The sequenced sample was blood. The receptors were sampled from a human donor with ulcerative colitis or Crohn's disease, or a healthy co-twin of an affected twin (not recorded which).

The chain is built from TRBV28 and TRBJ2-6; checking the TCRdb D call of TRBD1 is not possible without DNA. CDR3 size: 21 residues. The V gene's germline CDR1 is MDHEN and CDR2 SYDVKM. The CDR3 is CASSGPRTGSLLSLGANVLTF.

The J gene is TRBJ2-5, the V gene TRBV6-1; TCRdb names TRBD1, which stays unverified in the absence of DNA. CDR3 length equals 13 residues. Germline V gene lookup returns CDR1 MNHNS and CDR2 SASEGT. The CDR3 here is CASNFQGAETQYF.

This rearrangement joins TRBV3-1 to TRBJ2-3; as DNA is missing, the TRBD2 call by TCRdb cannot be tested. Germline lookup yields CDR1 LGHDT and CDR2 YNNKEL (reference sequence). The CDR3 covers 15 residues. CDR3 residues: CASSNSGGARDTQYF.

The chain employs TRBV9 and TRBJ2-6. The CDR3 is 16 residues long. Germline V CDR1 and CDR2: SGDLS, YYNGEE. CDR3 sequence reads: CASSVFGGSGANVLTF.

Here the CDR3 reads CASRYAGSDNEQFF. The J gene is TRBJ2-1, the V gene TRBV7-2. CDR1 is SGHTA and CDR2 is FQGNSA in the germline V gene. The CDR3 extends over 14 amino acids. The whole variable domain, remainder taken from reference TRBV7-2 and TRBJ2-1, is GAGVSQSPSNKVTEKGKDVELRCDPISGHTALYWYRQSLGQGLEFLIYFQGNSAPDKSGLPSDRFSAERTGGSVSTLTIQRTQQEDSAVYLCASRYAGSDNEQFFGPGTRLTVL.

The chain joins TRBV29-1 to TRBJ1-1. The germline V gene encodes CDR1 SQVTM and CDR2 ANQGSEA. The CDR3 runs 11 residues. CDR3 in amino acids: CSVTRLTEAFF.

The rearrangement links TRBV5-1 to TRBJ1-5; as DNA is missing, the TRBD1 call by TCRdb cannot be tested. The germline gives CDR1 SGHRS, CDR2 YFSETQ. There are 16 residues in the CDR3. This CDR3 is CASSATGPNSNQPQHF.

V is TRBV20-1 and J is TRBJ1-1; TCRdb calls TRBD1, which cannot be checked without DNA. The CDR3 consists of 13 residues. Looked up from germline, CDR1 is DFQATT and CDR2 is SNEGSKA (reference sequence). The CDR3 region is CSSNKIGGTEAFF.

V and J are TRBV5-1 and TRBJ2-5; TCRdb's D gene call, TRBD2, goes unchecked for lack of DNA. Per germline, CDR1 SGHRS and CDR2 YFSETQ. The CDR3 extends over 15 amino acids. CDR3 sequence: CASSLGPSQGETQYF.

The CDR3 here is CASSTPGDGGNQPQHF. This chain connects TRBV19 to TRBJ1-5; TCRdb's assignment of TRBD1 cannot be checked, as there is no DNA. Germline V CDR1 and CDR2: LNHDA, SQIVND (reference sequence). The CDR3 sequence is 16 residues long.

The chain combines TRBV7-2 with TRBJ2-1; TCRdb's D gene call, TRBD2, goes unchecked for lack of DNA. The CDR3 contains 15 residues. Germline V gives CDR1 SGHTA, CDR2 FQGNSA. CDR3 residues: CASSPYSGRGPEQFF.

The V call is TRBV7-3, the J call TRBJ2-2; TCRdb gives TRBD1 as the D gene, but with no DNA this cannot be confirmed. The germline V gene encodes CDR1 SGHTA and CDR2 FQGTGA. The CDR3 length is 16 residues. The CDR3 sequence is CASSLSRGLGAGELFF.

The chain couples TRBV7-3 to TRBJ1-2. CDR1 and CDR2 (germline): SGHTA, FQGTGA. CDR3 length: 14 residues. CDR3: CASSLGPTGYGYTF.

J is TRBJ1-1 and V is TRBV19. Germline V gene sequence: CDR1 LNHDA, CDR2 SQIVND (reference sequence). This CDR3 region has 14 residues. CDR3 sequence: CASSIVPGNTEAFF.

The rearrangement joins TRBV3-1 to TRBJ2-2; TCRdb selects TRBD1, and the lack of DNA leaves this call unchecked. The CDR3 length is 16 residues. Germline lookup yields CDR1 LGHDT and CDR2 YNNKEL (reference sequence). The CDR3 here is CASSQDYRGSTGELFF. The full variable domain, in which reference TRBV3-1 and TRBJ2-2 provide the parts outside the CDR3, is DTAVSQTPKYLVTQMGNDKSIKCEQNLGHDTMYWYKQDSKKFLKIMFSYNNKELIINETVPNRFSPKSPDKAHLNLHINSLELGDSAVYFCASSQDYRGSTGELFFGEGSRLTVL.

This chain connects TRBV4-1 to TRBJ2-1. The V gene's germline CDR1 is MGHRA and CDR2 YSYEKL. The CDR3 length is 14 residues. The CDR3 reads CASSQEALFNEQFF.

This chain joins TRBV29-1 and TRBJ1-1. The CDR3 length is 11 residues. Germline CDR1 reads SQVTM; CDR2 reads ANQGSEA. This chain's CDR3 is CSVERNTEAFF.

CDR3 region: CASWGSGYNEQFF. The J gene is TRBJ2-1, the V gene TRBV12-3 or TRBV12-4. There are 13 residues in the CDR3.

J is TRBJ2-5 and V is TRBV15; the D call from TCRdb, TRBD1, cannot be confirmed without DNA. The V gene's germline CDR1 is LNHNV and CDR2 YYDKDF (reference sequence). The CDR3 has 16 amino acids. The CDR3 loop reads CATSTTGAGIQETQYF.

The CDR3 spells CSVIRGGSYEQYF. The chain carries TRBV20-1 and TRBJ2-7; there is no DNA to check the TCRdb D call of TRBD1. The CDR3 covers 13 residues. Germline values: CDR1 DFQATT, CDR2 SNEGSKA (reference sequence).